What follows describes a single TCR beta chain. This table comes from immunoSEQ multiplex PCR, and its TCRdb copy is limited to in-frame clones, with some not included. This table has over 120,000 clones, around four fifths appearing once. The CDR3 extends over 17 amino acids. Looked up from germline, CDR1 is SGDLS and CDR2 is YYNGEE. V dropped 0 bases and J dropped 0; count of bases not matched to a gene: 5. This sample was included in a study of blood T cell repertoires in COVID-19. The chain combines TRBV9 with TRBJ1-3; 8 bases map to TRBD1. The sequencing input was peripheral blood. This TCR was recovered from a human donor in a cohort sampled during active COVID-19. The CDR3, as DNA: TGTGCCAGCAGCGTAGGGTCAGGGGGCAGCTCTGGAAACACCATATATTTT. Residues: CASSVGSGGSSGNTIYF.